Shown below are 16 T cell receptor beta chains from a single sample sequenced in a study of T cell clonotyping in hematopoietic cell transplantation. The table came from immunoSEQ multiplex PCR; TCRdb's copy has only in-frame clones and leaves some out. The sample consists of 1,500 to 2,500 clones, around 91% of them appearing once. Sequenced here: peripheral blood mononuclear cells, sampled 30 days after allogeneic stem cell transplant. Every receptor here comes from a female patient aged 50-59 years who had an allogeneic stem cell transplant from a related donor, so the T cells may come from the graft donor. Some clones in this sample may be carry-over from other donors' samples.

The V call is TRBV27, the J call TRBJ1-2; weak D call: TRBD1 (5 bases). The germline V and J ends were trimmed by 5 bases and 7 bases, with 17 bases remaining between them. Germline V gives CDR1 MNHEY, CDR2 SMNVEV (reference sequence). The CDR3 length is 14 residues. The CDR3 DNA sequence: TGTGCCAGCAGTCATACCGGGGCGGGATCTGGCTACACCTTC. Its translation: CASSHTGAGSGYTF.

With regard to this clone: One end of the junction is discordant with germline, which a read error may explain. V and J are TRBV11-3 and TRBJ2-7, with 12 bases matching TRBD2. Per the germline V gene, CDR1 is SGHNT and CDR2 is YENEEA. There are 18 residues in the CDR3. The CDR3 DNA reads TGTGCCAGCAGCTTATGGGAACCTAGCGGGGGGGCCTCCGACGAGCAGTACTTC. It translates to CASSLWEPSGGASDEQYF.

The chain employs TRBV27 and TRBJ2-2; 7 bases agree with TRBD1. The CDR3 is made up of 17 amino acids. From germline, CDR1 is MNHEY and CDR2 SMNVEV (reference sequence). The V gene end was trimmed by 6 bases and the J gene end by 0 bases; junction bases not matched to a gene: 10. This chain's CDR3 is CASSFSSGTANTGELFF. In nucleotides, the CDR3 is TGTGCCAGCAGCTTCTCTTCCGGGACAGCGAACACCGGGGAGCTGTTTTTT.

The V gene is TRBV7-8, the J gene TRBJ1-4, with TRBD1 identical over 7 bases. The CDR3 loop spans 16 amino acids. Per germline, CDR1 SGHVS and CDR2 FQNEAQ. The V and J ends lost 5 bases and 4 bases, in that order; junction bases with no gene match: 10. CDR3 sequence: CASSPVGTEVNEKLFF. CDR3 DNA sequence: TGTGCCAGCAGCCCGGTCGGGACAGAAGTTAATGAAAAACTGTTTTTT.

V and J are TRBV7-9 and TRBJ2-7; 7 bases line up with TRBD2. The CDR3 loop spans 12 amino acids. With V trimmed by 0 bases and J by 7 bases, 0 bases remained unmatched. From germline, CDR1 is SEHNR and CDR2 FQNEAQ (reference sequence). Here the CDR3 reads CASSLAGGEQYF. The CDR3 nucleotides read TGTGCCAGCAGCTTAGCGGGGGGGGAGCAGTACTTC. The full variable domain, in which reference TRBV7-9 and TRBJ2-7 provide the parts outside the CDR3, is DTGVSQNPRHKITKRGQNVTFRCDPISEHNRLYWYRQTLGQGPEFLTYFQNEAQLEKSRLLSDRFSAERPKGSFSTLEIQRTEQGDSAMYLCASSLAGGEQYFGPGTRLTVT.

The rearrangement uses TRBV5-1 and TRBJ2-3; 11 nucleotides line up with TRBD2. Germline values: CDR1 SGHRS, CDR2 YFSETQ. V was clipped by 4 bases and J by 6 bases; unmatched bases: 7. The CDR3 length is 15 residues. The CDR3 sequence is CASSLGLAGADTQYF. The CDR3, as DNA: TGCGCCAGCAGCCTCGGACTAGCGGGCGCTGATACGCAGTATTTT.

CDR3 sequence: CASSQEALLGEKLFF. The CDR3 DNA is TGTGCCAGCAGCCAAGAGGCATTGCTAGGTGAAAAACTGTTTTTT. V usage is TRBV14 and J usage is TRBJ1-4, with D hard to call. The germline V gene has CDR1 SGHDN and CDR2 FVKESK. V shed 0 bases and J shed 7 bases, with 12 bases lying between them. The CDR3 loop spans 15 amino acids.

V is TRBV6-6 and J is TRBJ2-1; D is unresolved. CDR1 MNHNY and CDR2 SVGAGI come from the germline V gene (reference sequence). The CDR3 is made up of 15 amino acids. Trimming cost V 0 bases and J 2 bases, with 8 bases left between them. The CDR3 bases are TGTGCCAGCAGTTACTCGATAGTAGCCTACAATGAGCAGTTCTTC. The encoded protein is CASSYSIVAYNEQFF.

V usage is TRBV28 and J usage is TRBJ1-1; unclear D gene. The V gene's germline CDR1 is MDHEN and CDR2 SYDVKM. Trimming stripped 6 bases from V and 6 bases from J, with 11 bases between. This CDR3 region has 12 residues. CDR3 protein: CASRSMVAEAFF. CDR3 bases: TGTGCCAGCAGATCCATGGTCGCTGAAGCTTTCTTT.

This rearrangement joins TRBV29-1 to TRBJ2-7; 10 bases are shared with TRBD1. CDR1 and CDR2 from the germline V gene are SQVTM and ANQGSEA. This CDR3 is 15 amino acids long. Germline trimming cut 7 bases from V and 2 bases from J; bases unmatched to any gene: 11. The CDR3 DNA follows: TGCAGCGCCGTCCCGGGACAGGGGCTTCCCTACGAGCAGTACTTC. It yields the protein CSAVPGQGLPYEQYF.

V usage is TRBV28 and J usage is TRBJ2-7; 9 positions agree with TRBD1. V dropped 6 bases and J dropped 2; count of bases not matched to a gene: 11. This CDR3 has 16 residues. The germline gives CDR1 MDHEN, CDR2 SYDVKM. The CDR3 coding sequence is TGTGCCAGCAGCCATAGCCGGGGGACAGGGACCTACGAGCAGTACTTC. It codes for CASSHSRGTGTYEQYF.

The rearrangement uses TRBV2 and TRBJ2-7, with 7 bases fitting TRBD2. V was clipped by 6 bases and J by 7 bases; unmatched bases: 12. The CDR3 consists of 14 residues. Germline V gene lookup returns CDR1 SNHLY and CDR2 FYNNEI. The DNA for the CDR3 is TGTGCCAGCAGGGGGCGGGCCCTGGGAGGGGAGCAGTACTTC. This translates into CASRGRALGGEQYF.

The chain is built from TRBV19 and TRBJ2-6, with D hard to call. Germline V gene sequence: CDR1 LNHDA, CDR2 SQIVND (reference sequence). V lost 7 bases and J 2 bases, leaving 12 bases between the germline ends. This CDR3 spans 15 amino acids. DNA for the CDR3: TGTGCCAGTACCCCCACAAGGACTGGGGCCAACGTCCTGACTTTC. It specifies CASTPTRTGANVLTF.

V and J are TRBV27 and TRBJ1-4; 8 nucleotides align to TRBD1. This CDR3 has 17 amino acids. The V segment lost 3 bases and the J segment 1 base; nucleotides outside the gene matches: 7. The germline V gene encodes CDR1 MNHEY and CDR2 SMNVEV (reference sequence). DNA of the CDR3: TGTGCCAGCAGTTTGGCCGGACAGGGCAGAACTAATGAAAAACTGTTTTTT. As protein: CASSLAGQGRTNEKLFF.

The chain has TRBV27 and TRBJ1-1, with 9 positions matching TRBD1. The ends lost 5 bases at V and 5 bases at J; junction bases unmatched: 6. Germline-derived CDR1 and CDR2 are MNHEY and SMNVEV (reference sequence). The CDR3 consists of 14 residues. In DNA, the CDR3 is TGTGCCAGCAGTCCCGGGACAGGGTATACTGAAGCTTTCTTT. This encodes CASSPGTGYTEAFF.

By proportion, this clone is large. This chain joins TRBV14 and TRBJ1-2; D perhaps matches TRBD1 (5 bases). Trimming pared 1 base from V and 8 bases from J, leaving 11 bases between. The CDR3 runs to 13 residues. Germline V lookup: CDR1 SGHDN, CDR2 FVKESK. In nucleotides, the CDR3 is TGTGCCAGCAGCCAAGCACGGGGCAAAGGCTACACCTTC. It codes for CASSQARGKGYTF.